Each of the 4 T cell receptor beta chains below was sequenced from the same sample in a study of T cell repertoires in cytomegalovirus infection (dated by TCRdb to the late 2010s). The sequencer listed for this sample is Illumina HiSeq 1500. TCRdb handled the public reads itself, with Q25 trimming in fastp and clone calling in MiXCR, and kept productive beta chains. When rows share a CDR3 protein, they turn into one entry using the most common DNA and genes. The sample includes about 740,000 distinct CDR3 sequences, with less than 40% observed a single time. Together, the top ten hold 2.8% of the sample. Sequenced input: PBMCs. The source is a human donor in good health (CMV status not recorded). Some clones in this sample may be carry-over from other donors' samples.

The chain has TRBV7-9 and TRBJ2-1, with TRBD1 matching 7 bases. Trimming at V came to 5 bases and at J to 0 bases, leaving 10 bases not matched to a gene. The CDR3 loop spans 17 amino acids. Germline V gene sequence: CDR1 SEHNR, CDR2 FQNEAQ (reference sequence). Written as DNA, the CDR3 is TGTGCCAGCAGCGTCTGGACAGGAACCAGCTCCTACAATGAGCAGTTCTTC. The encoded protein is CASSVWTGTSSYNEQFF.

This clonotype was observed a few times. V usage is TRBV20-1 and J usage is TRBJ1-1, with D maybe TRBD1 (5 bases). The V gene's germline CDR1 is DFQATT and CDR2 SNEGSKA (reference sequence). This CDR3 comprises 11 residues. The ends were cut back, 3 bases at V and 6 bases at J, with 8 bases in the middle. The CDR3 sequence: CSASTGPEAFF. The CDR3 DNA follows: TGCAGTGCTAGTACGGGACCTGAAGCTTTCTTT.

This clonotype was picked up a small number of times. The chain combines TRBV11-3 with TRBJ2-5; tentative D call: TRBD1 (6 bases). The V end lost 1 base, the J end lost 5 bases, and 20 bases lay between the germline ends. The CDR3 is 17 residues long. Germline lookup yields CDR1 SGHNT and CDR2 YENEEA. DNA for the CDR3: TGTGCCAGCAGCTTAGGCCGAGGGGGACCACAAACGGAGACCCAGTACTTC. It translates to CASSLGRGGPQTETQYF.

The genes are TRBV5-1 and TRBJ2-2; 7 nucleotides agree with TRBD2. This CDR3 spans 15 amino acids. After removal of 4 bases from V and 4 bases from J, the junction contained 7 bases not matched to a gene. Germline-derived CDR1 and CDR2 are SGHRS and YFSETQ. CDR3 region: CASSPVAGRTGELFF. In DNA, the CDR3 is TGCGCCAGCAGCCCGGTAGCGGGTCGCACCGGGGAGCTGTTTTTT.